This TCR beta chain came from a study of vaccination and CD4 T cells after COVID-19. Study-wide context: Recovered patients in the cohort numbered six men and four women, two of them Hispanic. Timing of post-vaccine sample collection was a median 72 days after dose two, with a range of 14 to 241. The cells in question were stimulated using overlapping spike peptides derived from SARS-CoV-2, HCoV-NL63, HCoV-OC43 and HCoV-229E.

Documented treatment: approximately 9-day PBMC culture with coronavirus spike peptide pools or control peptides (ViraFEST assay). Peptide pools at approximately 11 ug/ml stimulated 2 million or so PBMCs per well with about 9.5 IU/ml IL-2. A remark on this clonotype: What it binds is unknown.

The CDR3 runs to 15 residues. Trimming at V came to 6 bases and at J to 2 bases, leaving 6 bases not matched to a gene. CDR1 is SGHTA and CDR2 is FQGNSA in the germline V gene. Sequenced with the Oncomine TCR Beta short-read assay was DNA taken from cultured CD4+ T cells. From the PCR reads, TCRdb called clonotypes with MiXCR, one entry per CDR3 protein. The sample has about 10,000 distinct CDR3 sequences, about 77% seen once; the top ten hold under 9.5%. Sequencing used CD4+ T cells from blood, cultured in vitro. The rearrangement uses TRBV7-2 and TRBJ2-7; 11 bases match TRBD2. This TCR was recovered from a human donor who had recovered from COVID-19. The CDR3 DNA reads as TGTGCCAGCAGATTGGGACTAGCGGCGCCCTACGAGCAGTACTTC. It yields the protein CASRLGLAAPYEQYF.